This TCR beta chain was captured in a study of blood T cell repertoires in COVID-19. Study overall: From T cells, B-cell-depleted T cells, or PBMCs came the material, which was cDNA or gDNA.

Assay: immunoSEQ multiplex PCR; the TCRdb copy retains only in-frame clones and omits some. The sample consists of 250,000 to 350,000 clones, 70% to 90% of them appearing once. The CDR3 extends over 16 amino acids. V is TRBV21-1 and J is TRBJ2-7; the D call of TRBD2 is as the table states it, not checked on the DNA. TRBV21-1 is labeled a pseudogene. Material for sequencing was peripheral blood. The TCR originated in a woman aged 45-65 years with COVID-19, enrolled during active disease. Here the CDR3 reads CASSTFTCETAYEQYF. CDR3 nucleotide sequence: TGTGCCAGCAGCACATTCACCTGCGAAACCGCCTACGAGCAGTACTTC.